Each of the 9 T cell receptor beta chains below was sequenced from the same sample in a study of T cells in Graves' hyperthyroidism and ophthalmopathy. Regions amplified from RNA transcripts were the TCR beta CDR3 regions. The primer set for the first-round RT-PCR of the TCR CDR3 was HTBI. TCRdb fed the multiplex PCR reads into MiXCR, producing one record per CDR3 protein. The data show about 420,000 distinct CDR3 sequences, roughly 13% seen once. Sequenced: blood. The receptor source for this set is a woman under 30 with Graves' hyperthyroidism.

The V call is TRBV2, the J call TRBJ1-2; D is ambiguous. Per the germline V gene, CDR1 is SNHLY and CDR2 is FYNNEI. There are 14 residues in the CDR3. Trimming left V 11 bases short and J 7 bases short, with 23 bases between. This CDR3 is CAAYSGRSYGGYTF. Written as DNA, the CDR3 is TGTGCCGCTTACTCCGGACGGTCTTACGGTGGCTACACCTTC.

This clonotype was recorded at least ten times. The gene calls are TRBV10-2 and TRBJ2-7; D is perhaps TRBD1 (5 bases). Trimming left V 6 bases short and J 0 bases short, with 9 bases between. The length of the CDR3 is 13 residues. Per germline, CDR1 WSHSY and CDR2 SAAADI. The CDR3 sequence: CASRRQLSYEQYF. CDR3 nucleotide sequence: TGCGCCAGCAGGAGACAGCTCTCCTACGAGCAGTACTTC.

This clonotype appeared many times. The chain uses TRBV6-1 and TRBJ2-7; TRBD2 might be the D (5 bases). The germline CDR1 and CDR2 sequences are MNHNS and SASEGT. This CDR3 is 13 amino acids long. V was trimmed by 8 bases and J by 2 bases, leaving 13 bases between them. The CDR3 coding sequence is TGTGCCAGCTTGGGAGAGTTGACCTACGAGCAGTACTTC. As protein: CASLGELTYEQYF.

This clonotype occurred many times. The V gene is TRBV7-9, the J gene TRBJ1-2, with D maybe TRBD1 (5 bases). V lost 5 bases and J lost 4, with 14 bases in between. CDR3 length: 14 amino acids. The germline V gene has CDR1 SEHNR and CDR2 FQNEAQ (reference sequence). The CDR3 protein is CASSAWDGSYGYTF. The DNA for the CDR3 is TGTGCCAGCAGCGCCTGGGACGGAAGCTATGGCTACACCTTC.

This clonotype was counted many times. The chain uses TRBV10-1 and TRBJ2-3; D is unresolved. Trimming left V 5 bases short and J 2 bases short, with 11 bases between. Looked up from germline, CDR1 is WNHNN and CDR2 is SYGVQD (reference sequence). The CDR3 has 14 amino acids. The CDR3: CASSNWASTDTQYF. CDR3 nucleotide sequence: TGCGCCAGCAGTAATTGGGCTTCCACAGATACGCAGTATTTT.

As regards this clonotype: The junction differs from germline at one of its ends, possibly a read error. The V call is TRBV5-1, the J call TRBJ1-1; a weak D match, TRBD1 (5 bases). The germline V gene encodes CDR1 SGHRS and CDR2 YFSETQ. This CDR3 has 16 amino acids. CDR3 loop: CASSVGNWGKNTEAFF. The CDR3 DNA reads TGTGCCAGCAGCGTAGGGAACTGGGGCAAGAACACTGAAGCTTTCTTT.

This chain joins TRBV7-2 and TRBJ2-3, with D possibly TRBD2 on 7 matching bases. V was pared by 5 bases and J by 6 bases, with 12 bases between. Germline-derived CDR1 and CDR2 are SGHTA and FQGNSA. CDR3 length: 13 residues. The CDR3 DNA is TGTGCCAGCAGCCCAGAGGGGGGGGATACGCAGTATTTT. Protein product: CASSPEGGDTQYF. Using reference TRBV7-2 and TRBJ2-3 for the parts outside the CDR3, the full variable domain is GAGVSQSPSNKVTEKGKDVELRCDPISGHTALYWYRQSLGQGLEFLIYFQGNSAPDKSGLPSDRFSAERTGGSVSTLTIQRTQQEDSAVYLCASSPEGGDTQYFGPGTRLTVL.

The sample holds a few counts of this clonotype. V and J are TRBV9 and TRBJ2-2, with a tentative D call TRBD2 (6 bases). Germline V CDR1 and CDR2: SGDLS, YYNGEE. This CDR3 has 15 residues. With 1 base removed from V and 3 bases from J, the gap between germline ends came to 10 bases. The CDR3 protein is CASSVRAGYTGELFF. CDR3 coding DNA: TGTGCCAGCAGCGTAAGGGCGGGGTACACCGGGGAGCTGTTTTTT.

This clonotype was observed at least ten times. The chain combines TRBV7-9 with TRBJ1-1; D gene uncertain. The CDR3 covers 13 residues. Trimming cost V 5 bases and J 7 bases, with 14 bases left between them. Germline V gene data show CDR1 as SEHNR and CDR2 as FQNEAQ (reference sequence). In DNA form, the CDR3 reads TGTGCCAGCAGCCTCGTCCCGGAAAATGAAGCTTTCTTT. Protein product: CASSLVPENEAFF.